This paragraph covers one T cell receptor (beta chain) sequence. This entry belongs to a study of radiation and T cells in renal cell carcinoma. Trimming stripped 1 base from V and 5 bases from J, with 21 bases between. The CDR3 has 17 amino acids. Described time point: blood 4 weeks post-SBRT, at nephrectomy. The treatment: 15 Gy SBRT to primary tumor, nephrectomy 4 weeks later. Some clones are missing from TCRdb's copy, which holds only in-frame ones; the method was immunoSEQ multiplex PCR. Among some 78,000 clones listed, about 89% were seen once. The sequence came from a woman in her 70s with renal cell carcinoma. This chain connects TRBV5-3 to TRBJ2-5; D perhaps matches TRBD1 (6 bases). TRBV5-3 is an ORF, and what it does is uncertain. Sequenced here: blood, sampled from a patient whose treatment included radiotherapy and nephrectomy. This CDR3 is CARSLLTGLRCGETQYF. The CDR3 bases are TGTGCCAGAAGCTTGCTCACAGGGTTGAGGTGTGGGGAGACCCAGTACTTC.